This TCR beta chain was sequenced in a study of CD8 T cells in Susac syndrome. RNA, at roughly 0.45 to 1 ug, was reverse transcribed with random hexamers. TCRdb reprocessed the immunoSEQ multiplex PCR reads via MiXCR and lists one record per CDR3 protein. The profile shows more than 95,000 distinct CDR3 sequences, roughly 93% of them singletons. Trimming took off 7 bases at V and 4 bases at J, with 16 bases between the two ends. This CDR3 spans 14 amino acids. Germline V gene lookup returns CDR1 MGHDK and CDR2 SYGVNS. The multiple sclerosis controls were treatment-naive patients, and their relapsing-remitting disease was stable or active. Purification of the CD8+ and CD4+ T cells relied on negative isolation, and TEMRA cells underwent FACS enrichment.

This chain links TRBV25-1 with TRBJ2-5; D might be TRBD1 (6 bases). This receptor was identified in a human donor with multiple sclerosis. The sample taken for sequencing was CD8+ T cells from PBMCs. This chain's CDR3 is CASIGQGWRETQYF. The CDR3 DNA is TGTGCCAGCATCGGGCAGGGGTGGCGAGAGACCCAGTACTTC.